The 12 T cell receptor beta chains presented below share a single source sample, sequenced in a study of OX40 agonist ivuxolimab in advanced cancers. Sequenced by immunoSEQ multiplex PCR; TCRdb stores in-frame clones only, minus some. The sample holds over 65,000 clones, around 90% seen once. The sample was CD4+ or CD8+ T cells sorted from blood, taken in a trial of the OX40 agonist ivuxolimab. Receptors were obtained from an adult with an advanced solid tumor such as melanoma, head and neck, liver or kidney cancer.

The chain has TRBV7-2 and TRBJ1-1; TRBD1 matches at 7 bases. The CDR3 is made up of 15 amino acids. The germline V gene has CDR1 SGHTA and CDR2 FQGNSA. The V segment lost 1 base and the J segment 4 bases; nucleotides outside the gene matches: 6. CDR3 amino acids: CASSLGRGLVTEAFF. In DNA form, the CDR3 reads TGTGCCAGCAGCTTAGGTAGGGGGCTGGTCACTGAAGCTTTCTTT.

The CDR3 spells CASSPWTAGGANVLTF. The CDR3 bases are TGTGCCAGCAGCCCGTGGACGGCCGGCGGGGCCAACGTCCTGACTTTC. The chain couples TRBV7-8 to TRBJ2-6; D not resolved. The germline V gene has CDR1 SGHVS and CDR2 FQNEAQ. This CDR3 is 16 amino acids long. The V end was cut by 5 bases, the J end by 4 bases, with 15 bases between.

The V and J genes are TRBV19 and TRBJ1-6; D is ambiguous. The V gene lost 8 bases and the J gene lost 9 bases, with 20 bases spanning the gap. CDR1 is LNHDA and CDR2 is SQIVND in the germline V gene (reference sequence). There are 15 residues in the CDR3. CDR3 amino acids: CASCPLGTSFSPLHF. In DNA form, the CDR3 reads TGTGCCAGTTGCCCCCTGGGAACTTCTTTTTCACCCCTCCACTTT.

V usage is TRBV4-2 and J usage is TRBJ1-5, with TRBD1 as a possible D gene (5 bases). The germline V and J ends were trimmed by 0 bases and 7 bases, with 13 bases remaining between them. CDR3 size: 15 residues. Germline-derived CDR1 and CDR2 are LGHNA and YNFKEQ. This CDR3 is CASSQDATRGQPQHF. CDR3 coding DNA: TGTGCCAGCAGCCAAGATGCGACAAGGGGCCAGCCCCAGCATTTT.

The DNA for the CDR3 is TGTGCCAGCAGTCCCGGGACAGGGGGCGTGGGCCCCCAAGAGACCCAGTACTTC. Its protein product is CASSPGTGGVGPQETQYF. The gene calls are TRBV27 and TRBJ2-5; TRBD1 agrees at 12 bases. J gave up 1 base and V 5 bases, and 11 bases lay outside the gene matches. In germline, CDR1 is MNHEY, CDR2 SMNVEV (reference sequence). The CDR3 runs to 18 residues.

V gene TRBV18 combines with J gene TRBJ2-5; 7 bases are a match to TRBD1. CDR1 and CDR2 from the germline V gene are KGHSH and LQKENI. The CDR3 spans 15 residues. J gave up 5 bases and V 0 bases, and 6 bases lay outside the gene matches. CDR3 region: CASSPPQGDAETQYF. CDR3 bases: TGTGCCAGCTCACCACCGCAGGGGGACGCCGAGACCCAGTACTTC.

Notes on this clone: A read error may produce the germline difference seen at one junction end. This chain connects TRBV13 to TRBJ2-7; D call uncertain. CDR3 size: 12 residues. Germline CDR1 PRHDT, CDR2 FYEKMQ (reference sequence). The DNA for the CDR3 is TGTGCCAGCAGCCCCGACTCCTCCGAGCAGTACTTC. It codes for CASSPDSSEQYF.

This clone was counted once. V is TRBV7-9 and J is TRBJ1-6, with 7 positions matching TRBD1. V trimming: 5 bases; J trimming: 9 bases; junction bases outside the gene matches: 13. CDR3 length: 16 amino acids. Germline CDR1 reads SEHNR; CDR2 reads FQNEAQ (reference sequence). CDR3 nucleotide sequence: TGTGCCAGCAGCCGGACAGGCTCCCGTCCTGGTTCACCCCTCCACTTT. It encodes CASSRTGSRPGSPLHF.

The V and J genes are TRBV18 and TRBJ1-1, with 7 bases matching TRBD1. The CDR3 consists of 15 residues. Germline V gene lookup returns CDR1 KGHSH and CDR2 LQKENI. With V trimmed by 3 bases and J by 3 bases, 7 bases remained unmatched. CDR3 nucleotide sequence: TGTGCCAGCTCACCTCGAGGGGGCGTCGACACTGAAGCTTTCTTT. Translation gives CASSPRGGVDTEAFF.

This chain links TRBV11-2 with TRBJ2-5; 15 positions match TRBD2. V lost 3 bases, J lost 7 bases, and 6 bases stayed unmatched. The CDR3 sequence is 16 residues long. Germline V lookup: CDR1 SGHAT, CDR2 FQNNGV. CDR3 residues: CASSLTGLAGGGTQYF. As DNA, the CDR3 is TGTGCCAGCAGCTTGACGGGACTAGCGGGGGGAGGGACCCAGTACTTC.

The chain links TRBV4-3 to TRBJ2-7; 7 bases align to TRBD1. From germline, CDR1 is LGHNA and CDR2 YSLEER. After removal of 2 bases from V and 6 bases from J, the junction contained 10 bases not matched to a gene. The CDR3 has 15 amino acids. The CDR3 region is CASSQLTGEPSEQYF. The CDR3 DNA sequence: TGCGCCAGCAGCCAACTTACAGGGGAACCTTCCGAGCAGTACTTC.

As DNA, the CDR3 is TGTGCCAGCCGATATTCAGGGGGCTCCTACGAGCAGTACTTC. Amino acid sequence: CASRYSGGSYEQYF. The rearrangement links TRBV6-6 to TRBJ2-7; 7 bases match TRBD1. With 8 bases clipped from V and 0 bases from J, the junction kept 7 bases outside the gene matches. This CDR3 comprises 14 residues. Germline V gene data show CDR1 as MNHNY and CDR2 as SVGAGI (reference sequence).